Following are 24 T cell receptor beta chains from one sample sequenced in a study of tumor-infiltrating lymphocytes in primary liver carcinoma (dated by TCRdb to the late 2010s). Total RNA and DNA were co-extracted without cell sorting from around 20-30 mg of bulk tissue using the AllPrep DNA/RNA mini kit. The instrument was an Illumina HiSeq 2500. Using a constant-region primer and ProtoScript II reverse transcriptase, TCRbeta-specific cDNA was reverse-transcribed from about 540 ng total RNA. Construction of the TCRbeta libraries relied on three nested rounds of multiplex PCR, following a slightly modified ARM-PCR procedure. The first two PCR rounds used multiplex TRBV1-TRBV30 forward primers with a Cbeta reverse primer, each for roughly 10 cycles. TCRdb's own reprocessing of the public reads used fastp at Q25 and MiXCR and kept productive beta chains. Rows with one shared CDR3 protein collapse into an entry with the most common genes and DNA. This sample is represented by around 80,000 distinct CDR3 sequences; about 75% of them were singletons. The ten largest make up about 28% of the sample.

The material sequenced was tumor-adjacent normal liver tissue. These receptors were taken from a man in his forties or fifties with primary liver carcinoma and hepatitis B virus infection.

A word on this clonotype: The junction departs from the called germline gene at one end, perhaps through a read error. The gene calls are TRBV6-1 and TRBJ1-2; D might be TRBD1 (5 bases). Germline V gene lookup returns CDR1 MNHNS and CDR2 SASEGT. CDR3 size: 13 residues. The CDR3: CASSDGGGYGCTF. CDR3 coding DNA: TGTGCCAGCAGTGACGGGGGGGGATATGGCTGCACCTTC.

About this clonotype itself: A junction boundary mismatches the germline segment, possibly from a read error. V usage is TRBV6-2 or TRBV6-3 and J usage is TRBJ2-3; the match to TRBD2 covers 11 bases. The CDR3 is 15 residues long. Germline CDR1 and CDR2: MNHEY and SVGEGT. In nucleotides, the CDR3 is TGTGCCAGCAGTTACACTAGCGGGAGTACAGATACGCACTATTTT. Translating it yields CASSYTSGSTDTHYF.

V gene TRBV21-1 combines with J gene TRBJ2-1; the table's D call of TRBD1 was not tested on the DNA. TRBV21-1 is a known pseudogene. The CDR3 extends over 22 amino acids. The CDR3 DNA reads TGTGCCAACAGCAAAGGAACCAACCGGGACAGAGTTTACCGCAGCTCCTACAATGAGCAGTTCTTC. Its protein is CANSKGTNRDRVYRSSYNEQFF.

The chain recombines TRBV5-6 with TRBJ2-7; D is possibly TRBD1 (6 bases). The germline CDR1 and CDR2 sequences are SGHDT and YYEEEE. V lost 6 bases, J lost 4 bases, and 14 bases lay in between. The CDR3 has 13 amino acids. The CDR3 loop is CASTLQGSYEQYF. The CDR3 DNA reads TGTGCCAGCACCTTACAGGGTTCTTACGAGCAGTACTTC.

Worth noting for this clonotype: Its ends do not fully match the called genes, so a read error is possible. This rearrangement joins TRBV29-1 to TRBJ2-5, with 11 bases that match TRBD1. The CDR3 spans 17 residues. Per germline, CDR1 SQVTM and CDR2 ANQGSEA. CDR3 DNA sequence: TGCAGCGTTGAAAGTGGACAGGGGGCTTTGAATGGGGAGACCCTGTACTTC. This gives the protein CSVESGQGALNGETLYF.

Regarding this clonotype: A junction end diverges from the germline sequence, so it may reflect a read error. The chain combines TRBV7-8 with TRBJ2-1; tentatively, D is TRBD2 (5 bases). The CDR3 consists of 18 residues. Germline lookup yields CDR1 SGHVS and CDR2 FQNEAQ. The CDR3 protein is CASSPLGGSAVSYDEQFF. CDR3 DNA sequence: TGTGCCAGCAGCCCGCTTGGAGGCTCAGCGGTCTCCTATGATGAACAGTTCTTC.

Regarding this clonotype: This may be a read error: a much more frequent sequence differs by one nucleotide. J is TRBJ1-2 and V is TRBV4-1; D is possibly TRBD1 (6 bases). Germline assignment: CDR1 MGHRA and CDR2 YSYEKL. The CDR3 has 15 residues. The CDR3 is CAISLAGQGNGGYTF. CDR3 nucleotides: TGCGCCATCAGCCTCGCGGGCCAGGGGAACGGTGGCTACACCTTC.

The chain carries TRBV6-1 and TRBJ2-5, with D perhaps TRBD2 (6 bases). CDR3 length: 18 residues. Per germline, CDR1 MNHNS and CDR2 SASEGT. CDR3 nucleotide sequence: TGTATCAGCTACCGGGTGGGACTTTCCTATCTGGGGTACGAGACCCAGTACTTC. This translates into CISYRVGLSYLGYETQYF.

Comments on this clonotype: One junction end does not reproduce the germline sequence, and a read error may be involved. The V and J genes are TRBV6-2 or TRBV6-3 and TRBJ2-7, with 7 positions matching TRBD2. Germline CDR1 and CDR2: MNHEY and SVGEGT. The CDR3 has 14 residues. The CDR3 coding sequence is TGTGCCAGCAGTTCCGGGACTACCACCTACGAACAGTACTTC. It encodes CASSSGTTTYEQYF.

With respect to this clonotype: Compared with germline, one end of the junction differs, possibly owing to a read error. The rearrangement uses TRBV11-1 and TRBJ2-1; D is uncertain. This CDR3 is 15 amino acids long. From germline, CDR1 is SGHAT and CDR2 FQDESV (reference sequence). The CDR3 here is CVSSLEKTTYNEQFF. CDR3 nucleotide sequence: TGTGTCAGCAGCTTAGAGAAGACGACCTACAATGAGCAGTTCTTC. Variable domain in full (rest from reference TRBV11-1 and TRBJ2-1): EAEVAQSPRYKITEKSQAVAFWCDPISGHATLYWYRQILGQGPELLVQFQDESVVDDSQLPKDRFSAERLKGVDSTLKIQPAELGDSAMYLCVSSLEKTTYNEQFFGPGTRLTVL.

A word on this clonotype: A read error is likely, as this CDR3 ends without the conserved phenylalanine or tryptophan. The chain links TRBV4-1 to TRBJ2-7; D remains ambiguous. V shed 4 bases and J shed 4 bases, with 11 bases lying between them. CDR3 length: 13 amino acids. CDR1 MGHRA and CDR2 YSYEKL come from the germline V gene. In DNA, the CDR3 is TGCGCCAGCAGCCCGCGCCGTCGGTACGAGCAGTACCTC. Amino acid sequence: CASSPRRRYEQYL.

The gene calls are TRBV7-9 and TRBJ1-4; the D gene is possibly TRBD1 (6 bases). Trimming removed 5 bases from V and 0 bases from J, with 19 bases in between. In germline, CDR1 is SEHNR, CDR2 FQNEAQ (reference sequence). The CDR3 spans 18 residues. The CDR3 loop reads CASSPGHFLKSTNEKLFF. The CDR3 DNA is TGTGCCAGCAGCCCGGGACATTTCTTAAAGTCAACTAATGAAAAACTGTTTTTT.

Turning to this clonotype: Since a much larger clone is just one base distant, this may be a read error. The J gene is TRBJ2-7, the V gene TRBV7-9, with 7 bases fitting TRBD1. Germline V gene sequence: CDR1 SEHNR, CDR2 FQNEAQ (reference sequence). This CDR3 comprises 14 residues. CDR3: CVSSFDRDVGEQYF. CDR3 sequence (DNA): TGTGTCAGCAGCTTCGACAGGGATGTTGGGGAGCAGTACTTC.

J is TRBJ2-5 and V is TRBV29-1, with D perhaps matching TRBD1 (6 bases). The CDR3 totals 12 residues. Germline assignment: CDR1 SQVTM and CDR2 ANQGSEA. The V end was cut by 8 bases, the J end by 4 bases, with 14 bases between. Here the CDR3 reads CSCMDSRETQYF. The DNA of the CDR3 is TGCAGCTGTATGGACAGTAGAGAGACCCAGTACTTC. Combining the CDR3 with reference TRBV29-1 and TRBJ2-5 gives the whole variable domain SAVISQKPSRDICQRGTSLTIQCQVDSQVTMMFWYRQQPGQSLTLIATANQGSEATYESGFVIDKFPISRPNLTFSTLTVSNMSPEDSSIYLCSCMDSRETQYFGPGTRLLVL.

To note about this clonotype: Without the conserved terminal phenylalanine or tryptophan, this CDR3 likely stems from a read error. This chain links TRBV12-3 or TRBV12-4 with TRBJ2-2; tentative D call: TRBD2 (5 bases). V lost 9 bases to trimming and J lost 9 bases, with 29 bases between them. The CDR3 is 17 residues long. The DNA of the CDR3 is TGTGCCAGTAGCGCCTGGACTCCCGTCATAGGTACCAGGGAGCTGTTTTCT. This translates into CASSAWTPVIGTRELFS.

This clonotype was recorded once. This rearrangement joins TRBV28 to TRBJ2-7; D gene unclear. V was clipped by 7 bases and J by 3 bases, with 19 bases between them. The CDR3 totals 15 residues. The V gene's germline CDR1 is MDHEN and CDR2 SYDVKM. The CDR3 is CASTPTYTLLYEQYF. The CDR3 nucleotides read TGTGCCAGCACTCCGACCTACACCCTGCTCTACGAGCAGTACTTC.

On this clonotype: An end of the junction does not agree with germline; a read error may underlie this. V and J are TRBV6-1 and TRBJ2-1, with 9 nucleotides matching TRBD2. Germline V gives CDR1 MNHNS, CDR2 SASEGT. The CDR3 length is 16 residues. CDR3 protein: CASSETSGSSYNEQLF. The CDR3 DNA follows: TGTGCCAGCAGTGAGACTAGCGGAAGCTCCTACAATGAGCAGCTCTTC.

As regards this clonotype: The CDR3 end shows no conserved phenylalanine or tryptophan, and so a read error is likely. CDR3 protein: CASSLEGGKLFY. As DNA, the CDR3 is TGTGCCAGCAGCCTCGAGGGAGGGAAACTGTTTTAT. The chain couples TRBV13 to TRBJ1-4; D is ambiguous. The CDR3 contains 12 residues. Trimming removed 5 bases from V and 11 bases from J, with 12 bases in between. In germline, CDR1 is PRHDT, CDR2 FYEKMQ (reference sequence).

This clonotype was seen at least ten times. This chain connects TRBV12-3 or TRBV12-4 to TRBJ2-7; 7 positions match TRBD2. The CDR3 loop spans 13 amino acids. Trimming at V came to 0 bases and at J to 4 bases, leaving 0 bases not matched to a gene. The CDR3 protein is CASSLAGGYEQYF. In DNA form, the CDR3 reads TGTGCCAGCAGTTTAGCGGGAGGGTACGAGCAGTACTTC.

Worth noting for this clonotype: The junction departs from germline at one end; a sequencing error may be responsible. The V and J genes are TRBV11-2 and TRBJ1-5, with a possible D match to TRBD1 (6 bases). Per the germline V gene, CDR1 is SGHAT and CDR2 is FQNNGV. CDR3 size: 17 residues. CDR3 protein: CASSLLGVTGSNLPQHF. CDR3 sequence (DNA): TGTGCCAGCAGCTTATTAGGGGTAACAGGGAGCAATCTGCCCCAGCATTTT.

On this clonotype: The CDR3 end shows no conserved phenylalanine or tryptophan, and so a read error is likely. The genes are TRBV5-6 and TRBJ2-7; D not resolved. V lost 5 bases and J 4 bases, leaving 19 bases between the germline ends. Per germline, CDR1 SGHDT and CDR2 YYEEEE. CDR3 length equals 15 residues. For the CDR3, the DNA is TGTGCCAGCAGTCGGACGTGGATCGGGTCATACGAGCAGTACATC. Protein sequence: CASSRTWIGSYEQYI.

V usage is TRBV2 and J usage is TRBJ2-1; either TRBD1 or TRBD2 may supply D (5 bases each). V gave up 3 bases and J gave up 1 base, with 10 bases separating them. CDR3 length: 15 amino acids. Germline V gene lookup returns CDR1 SNHLY and CDR2 FYNNEI. This CDR3 is CASSDERGSYNEQFF. Here the CDR3 DNA reads TGTGCCAGCAGTGACGAGAGGGGATCCTACAATGAGCAGTTCTTC.

In the case of this clonotype: One end of the junction varies from germline; a read error may be responsible. The rearrangement uses TRBV6-5 and TRBJ2-7, with 13 bases that match TRBD2. CDR3 size: 15 residues. Per the germline V gene, CDR1 is MNHEY and CDR2 is SVGAGI. In DNA form, the CDR3 reads TGTACCAGCAGTTATCGGACTAGCGGGGGCTACGAGCAGTACTTC. This gives the protein CTSSYRTSGGYEQYF.

Concerning this clonotype: One end of the junction does not line up with germline, which may come from a read error. The rearrangement joins TRBV4-1 to TRBJ2-7, with 13 bases that match TRBD2. Per germline, CDR1 MGHRA and CDR2 YSYEKL. CDR3 length: 15 residues. This chain's CDR3 is CASTPGTSGVYERYF. The CDR3 bases are TGCGCTAGCACGCCGGGGACTAGCGGGGTCTACGAGCGGTACTTC.